This T cell receptor (beta chain) was profiled in a study of shared clonotypes between healthy human individuals. Overall study findings and caveats: A generally larger estimated richness was seen in naive subsets than in memory subsets.

Notes on this clone: Its antigen remains unidentified.

TCRdb's table, derived via immunoSEQ multiplex PCR, lists solely in-frame clones and lacks some. The sample consists of 950,000 to 1,100,000 clones, approximately 80% of them appearing once. The CD4+ fraction was divided into a CD45RA+ naive subset and a CD45RA-negative memory subset. Trimming removed 4 bases at V and 9 bases at J, with 20 bases between. Per germline, CDR1 MNHNS and CDR2 SASEGT. CDR3 length: 15 amino acids. Sequenced: memory CD4+ T cells from PBMCs. The subset was: CD45RA-negative fraction. The chain combines TRBV6-1 with TRBJ2-3; D might be TRBD2 (5 bases). This clonotype was obtained from a man in his late teens or twenties in good health. Some clones in this sample may be carry-over from other donors' samples. This chain's CDR3 is CASSGTSGSPSTQYF. Here the CDR3 DNA reads TGTGCCAGCAGTGGCACCTCGGGGTCCCCCAGCACGCAGTATTTT.